The clone carrying this T cell receptor (beta chain) was recorded only once. This sample is drawn from a study of blood T cell repertoires in COVID-19. Measured with immunoSEQ multiplex PCR; TCRdb has only the in-frame clones, and not every one. The sample contains about 98,000 clones, approximately 82% of which appear only once. This CDR3 has 16 amino acids. J was trimmed by 5 bases and V by 5 bases; bases with no gene match: 8. The germline CDR1 and CDR2 sequences are SGHNT and YYREEE (reference sequence). Specimen: peripheral blood. The V and J genes are TRBV5-4 and TRBJ2-2; 11 nucleotides align to TRBD2. The origin of this receptor is a man aged 60 to 69 with active or convalescent COVID-19. The chain's CDR3 is CASSSKTSGKTGELFF. Here the CDR3 DNA reads TGTGCCAGCAGTTCCAAGACTAGCGGGAAAACCGGGGAGCTGTTTTTT. The variable domain in full, with the rest retrieved from reference TRBV5-4 and TRBJ2-2, is ETGVTQSPTHLIKTRGQQVTLRCSSQSGHNTVSWYQQALGQGPQFIFQYYREEENGRGNFPPRFSGLQFPNYSSELNVNALELDDSALYLCASSSKTSGKTGELFFGEGSRLTVL.